The next 26 T cell receptor beta chains were all read from a single sample in a study of blood T cells in healthy people across ages. The use of a sample-barcoded 5' primer and a J-beta primer mix characterized a second PCR of roughly 6 to 12 cycles. MiXCR, applied by TCRdb to the 5' RACE reads, yields one record per CDR3 protein. There are about 1.7 million distinct CDR3 sequences in the sample; roughly 30% occur only once, and less than 9.5% lies in the top ten. Material: blood. These TCRs come from a woman aged 25 to 39 in good health.

This sequence joins TRBV7-2 and TRBJ2-3, with 9 bases fitting TRBD2. J lost 4 bases, V lost 3 bases, and 5 bases had no gene match. The germline V gene has CDR1 SGHTA and CDR2 FQGNSA. The CDR3 has 15 amino acids. The CDR3 spells CASSFSSGRPDTQYF. The CDR3 DNA is TGTGCCAGCAGCTTTTCGAGCGGGAGGCCAGATACGCAGTATTTT.

The chain joins TRBV12-3 or TRBV12-4 to TRBJ1-6; TRBD1 is a possible D gene (5 bases). Trimming pared 6 bases from V and 2 bases from J, leaving 8 bases between. The CDR3 totals 14 residues. The CDR3 DNA is TGTGCCAGCAGGGACAAGACCTATAATTCACCCCTCCACTTT. As protein: CASRDKTYNSPLHF.

This clonotype was detected a few times. The chain couples TRBV21-1 to TRBJ1-2; the DNA was not compared with TRBD1, the D call given in the table. TRBV21-1 is flagged as a pseudogene. The CDR3 length is 14 residues. The CDR3 region is CAILRIEGDYGYTF. CDR3 in DNA: TGTGCCATCCTCCGTATCGAGGGGGACTATGGCTACACCTTC.

The chain recombines TRBV19 with TRBJ1-2, with D perhaps matching TRBD1 (5 bases). The germline CDR1 and CDR2 sequences are LNHDA and SQIVND (reference sequence). This CDR3 spans 16 amino acids. V lost 6 bases and J lost 1, with 18 bases in between. The CDR3 region is CASSPLDSRFNYGYTF. For the CDR3, the DNA is TGTGCCAGTAGCCCCCTCGACAGCCGATTTAACTATGGCTACACCTTC.

Many counts were recorded for this clonotype. V and J are TRBV12-3 or TRBV12-4 and TRBJ2-1, with D possibly TRBD1 on 6 matching bases. The CDR3 extends over 12 amino acids. V was cut by 4 bases and J by 5 bases, with 6 bases left in between. CDR3 coding DNA: TGTGCCAGCAGTTGGGGGCACAATGAGCAGTTCTTC. This gives the protein CASSWGHNEQFF.

This chain connects TRBV7-9 to TRBJ1-4; D is perhaps TRBD1 (5 bases). This CDR3 is built from 15 residues. The germline gives CDR1 SEHNR, CDR2 FQNEAQ (reference sequence). V lost 1 base to trimming and J lost 6 bases, with 12 bases between them. The CDR3 nucleotides are TGTGCCAGCAGCTTAGTGGCAGGGCTGGATGAAAAACTGTTTTTT. Translated, it gives CASSLVAGLDEKLFF.

Remarks on this clonotype: A much larger clone lies one base from this, so it may be a read error. The chain recombines TRBV7-2 with TRBJ1-5; D remains ambiguous. CDR1 and CDR2 from the germline V gene are SGHTA and FQGNSA. The CDR3 totals 15 residues. V gave up 2 bases and J gave up 4 bases, with 12 bases separating them. CDR3 DNA: TGTGCCAGCAGCTTATTACTCAATCCTAATCAGCCCCAGCATTTT. Translation: CASSLLLNPNQPQHF.

The sample holds a few counts of this clonotype. The DNA of the CDR3 is TGTGCCAGCATAACAAAGATCGGAGCGGGGGGGCATAATGAGCAGTTCTTC. Translating gives CASITKIGAGGHNEQFF. V gene TRBV12-3 or TRBV12-4 combines with J gene TRBJ2-1; the match to TRBD2 covers 10 bases. The CDR3 length is 17 residues. The junction had 16 bases not matched to a gene; V was cut back by 7 bases and J by 7 bases.

This clonotype has only a few counts. This chain uses TRBV6-5 with TRBJ1-2; 9 nucleotides line up with TRBD1. This CDR3 has 15 amino acids. V lost 8 bases and J lost 7; bases outside the gene matches: 14. Germline CDR1 reads MNHEY; CDR2 reads SVGAGI. The CDR3 DNA follows: TGTGCCAGCGGTCAGGGGGGACAGGGTCGAGGTGGCTACACCTTC. Its translation: CASGQGGQGRGGYTF.

About this clonotype itself: Compared with germline, one end of the junction differs, possibly owing to a read error. The chain is built from TRBV12-3 or TRBV12-4 and TRBJ1-1, with 9 bases that match TRBD1. CDR3 length equals 18 residues. CDR3 nucleotides: TGTGCTAGCAGGTACGGACAGGGGTCGCCGATTTTGAACACTGAAGCTTTCTTT. Its protein product is CASRYGQGSPILNTEAFF.

There are a few counts of this clonotype. This chain uses TRBV5-1 with TRBJ2-3, with TRBD2 identical over 8 bases. V shed 0 bases, J shed 3 bases, and the junction held 9 bases outside the gene matches. The CDR3 spans 17 residues. Germline V gene data show CDR1 as SGHRS and CDR2 as YFSETQ. Here the CDR3 reads CASSLGLLAEPTDTQYF. The DNA for the CDR3 is TGCGCCAGCAGCTTGGGTCTACTAGCGGAACCTACAGATACGCAGTATTTT.

The chain couples TRBV10-3 to TRBJ2-7, with D maybe TRBD1 (5 bases). Germline loops: CDR1 ENHRY, CDR2 SYGVKD. The CDR3 is made up of 12 amino acids. The germline V and J ends were trimmed by 8 bases and 3 bases, with 11 bases remaining between them. CDR3 protein: CAIGADSYEQYF. The CDR3 DNA sequence: TGTGCCATCGGCGCTGACAGCTACGAGCAGTACTTC.

This clonotype has more than one count but fewer than ten. The rearrangement uses TRBV20-1 and TRBJ2-4; weak D call: TRBD1 (5 bases). With the DNA end fitting TRBJ2-7 better, the J assignment may be wrong. The CDR3 covers 13 residues. CDR1 is DFQATT, CDR2 SNEGSKA, per germline (reference sequence). CDR3 residues: CSASDRVQYEQYF. The CDR3 region has the DNA TGCAGTGCTTCCGACAGAGTCCAATACGAGCAGTACTTC.

In DNA form, the CDR3 reads TGTGCCAGCAGTTATCAGTTGGAGCAGTACTTC. Amino acids: CASSYQLEQYF. This sequence joins TRBV4-2 and TRBJ2-7; D remains unclear. Germline lookup yields CDR1 LGHNA and CDR2 YNFKEQ. The CDR3 sequence is 11 residues long. The germline V and J ends were trimmed by 6 bases and 7 bases, with 10 bases remaining between them.

In its sample, this clonotype was seen a few times. The chain is built from TRBV4-3 and TRBJ1-2; a possible D gene is TRBD1 (6 bases). The V end lost 1 base, the J end lost 7 bases, and 13 bases lay between the germline ends. The CDR3 runs to 14 residues. CDR1 LGHNA and CDR2 YSLEER come from the germline V gene. CDR3 sequence reads: CASSQGSGGSGYTF. DNA for the CDR3: TGCGCCAGCAGCCAAGGGTCGGGGGGCTCTGGCTACACCTTC.

Regarding this clonotype: Possible read error: a much larger clone is one base away. The rearrangement joins TRBV5-1 to TRBJ2-7; D might be TRBD1 or TRBD2, each matching 5 bases. The J call is in doubt because the DNA end fits TRBJ2-5 better. The CDR3 totals 14 residues. CDR1 is SGHRS and CDR2 is YFSETQ in the germline V gene. The CDR3 DNA follows: TGCGCCAGCAGCTGGGGGATAGGAGGAGAGACCCAGTACTTC. This sequence encodes CASSWGIGGETQYF.

This clonotype has only a few counts. V gene TRBV29-1 combines with J gene TRBJ2-1; no definite D call. Trimming took 2 bases from V and 9 from J, leaving 20 bases between them. Germline V gene lookup returns CDR1 SQVTM and CDR2 ANQGSEA. The CDR3 consists of 15 residues. The CDR3, as DNA: TGCAGCGTTGAACAGGACGTCAGGCGGTCCGGTGAGCAGTTCTTC. This gives the protein CSVEQDVRRSGEQFF.

This clonotype showed up just once. A much larger clonotype is one base distant, so this may be a read error. The V and J genes are TRBV9 and TRBJ2-1; 8 positions match TRBD1. The CDR3 loop spans 13 amino acids. Germline V gene data show CDR1 as SGDLS and CDR2 as YYNGEE. V was clipped by 3 bases and J by 10 bases; unmatched bases: 6. The CDR3 region has the DNA TGTGCCAGCAGCGGGACAGGGAACGACGAGCAGTTCTTC. Translating gives CASSGTGNDEQFF.

This clonotype came up a few times. CDR3 nucleotide sequence: TGCGCCAGCAGCGTTCTAGCGGGGAAGCAAGAGACCCAGTACTTC. The encoded protein is CASSVLAGKQETQYF. J is TRBJ2-5 and V is TRBV5-1, with 9 bases lining up with TRBD2. The germline gives CDR1 SGHRS, CDR2 YFSETQ. Trimming took 4 bases from V and 2 from J; bases not matched to a gene: 6. The CDR3 has 15 residues.

The J gene is TRBJ2-1, the V gene TRBV29-1; D assignment may be TRBD1 or TRBD2 (6 bases each). This CDR3 is built from 13 residues. The ends were cut back, 3 bases at V and 13 bases at J, with 19 bases in the middle. Germline-derived CDR1 and CDR2 are SQVTM and ANQGSEA. The CDR3, as DNA: TGCAGCGTTGATGATCCACGAGGGGGGCCCCAGTTCTTC. It encodes CSVDDPRGGPQFF.

V is TRBV12-3 or TRBV12-4 and J is TRBJ2-1, with 8 positions matching TRBD1. The CDR3 has 16 residues. With 5 bases clipped from V and 1 base from J, the junction kept 7 bases outside the gene matches. The CDR3 sequence is CASSRWTGKSYNEQFF. The CDR3 DNA reads TGTGCCAGCAGTCGGTGGACAGGGAAGTCCTACAATGAGCAGTTCTTC.

The chain has TRBV6-5 and TRBJ2-7; the D is unclear. There are 14 residues in the CDR3. V was pared by 0 bases and J by 3 bases, with 9 bases between. Germline values: CDR1 MNHEY, CDR2 SVGAGI. CDR3 DNA sequence: TGTGCCAGCAGTTACTCGGAGACCGGCTACGAGCAGTACTTC. This sequence encodes CASSYSETGYEQYF.

The chain is built from TRBV6-6 and TRBJ2-3; TRBD1 agrees at 8 bases. This CDR3 comprises 16 residues. J lost 0 bases, V lost 5 bases, and 7 bases had no gene match. From germline, CDR1 is MNHNY and CDR2 SVGAGI (reference sequence). CDR3 in amino acids: CASSPGQGPSTDTQYF. The CDR3 region has the DNA TGTGCCAGCAGTCCCGGACAGGGTCCAAGCACAGATACGCAGTATTTT.

This clonotype appeared once. The chain recombines TRBV30 with TRBJ2-3, with D maybe TRBD1 (5 bases). Between the trimmed V and J ends, which lost 7 bases and 9 bases, there was a span of 20 bases. Germline V lookup: CDR1 GTSNPN, CDR2 SVGIG (reference sequence). This CDR3 is 13 amino acids long. CDR3 nucleotide sequence: TGTGCCTCTTCCAGAGACCAACCAGGGACGCAGTATTTT. Its translation is CASSRDQPGTQYF.

The V call is TRBV7-8, the J call TRBJ1-1, with D tentatively TRBD1 (6 bases). V was pared by 1 base and J by 11 bases, with 14 bases between. This CDR3 contains 13 residues. CDR1 SGHVS and CDR2 FQNEAQ come from the germline V gene. Here the CDR3 reads CASSLVVGGYAFF. In DNA, the CDR3 is TGTGCCAGCAGCTTAGTGGTTGGGGGCTATGCTTTCTTT. Variable domain in full (rest from reference TRBV7-8 and TRBJ1-1): GAGVSQSPRYKVAKRGQDVALRCDPISGHVSLFWYQQALGQGPEFLTYFQNEAQLDKSGLPSDRFFAERPEGSVSTLKIQRTQQEDSAVYLCASSLVVGGYAFFGQGTRLTVV.

V is TRBV27 and J is TRBJ2-1; 10 bases are a match to TRBD2. Trimming removed 0 bases from V and 0 bases from J; junction bases left unmatched: 5. The CDR3 length is 18 residues. From germline, CDR1 is MNHEY and CDR2 SMNVEV (reference sequence). This CDR3 is CASSLSRASGSSYNEQFF. The CDR3 DNA is TGTGCCAGCAGTTTATCTCGCGCTAGCGGGAGCTCCTACAATGAGCAGTTCTTC.